These 14 T cell receptor beta chains share one sample of origin, sequenced in a study of cytomegalovirus exposure and HLA in healthy donors. 13 Jbeta primers and 60 Vbeta primers were used for the PCR. Repertoires were generated with immunoSEQ multiplex PCR, while TCRdb's copy carries only in-frame clones and drops some. The sample has some 120,000 clones, 70% seen once; the top ten hold just over 8.5%. The sequenced sample consisted of PBMCs. The receptors stem from a man aged 25 to 40 in good health and CMV-seropositive.

This rearrangement joins TRBV29-1 to TRBJ1-1; perhaps TRBD1 as D (6 bases). V shed 5 bases and J shed 5 bases, with 15 bases lying between them. The CDR3 is 13 amino acids. Per the germline V gene, CDR1 is SQVTM and CDR2 is ANQGSEA. The CDR3 sequence: CSVTPRGGTEAFF. The CDR3, as DNA: TGCAGCGTTACCCCTAGGGGGGGGACTGAAGCTTTCTTT.

The rearrangement uses TRBV5-1 and TRBJ2-7; possible D gene TRBD1, 6 bases. Deletions cut 5 bases from V and 3 bases from J, with 21 bases between. Per germline, CDR1 SGHRS and CDR2 YFSETQ. CDR3 length equals 16 residues. CDR3 in DNA: TGCGCCAGCAGTCGGAACGGACAGTTAAACGACTACGAGCAGTACTTC. Its translation is CASSRNGQLNDYEQYF.

This sequence joins TRBV19 and TRBJ2-7, with 10 bases fitting TRBD1. Germline CDR1 is LNHDA and CDR2 is SQIVND (reference sequence). Trimming removed 5 bases from V and 5 bases from J; junction bases left unmatched: 12. This CDR3 comprises 16 residues. In DNA form, the CDR3 reads TGTGCCAGTAGTTCAACCCCAGACAGGGGGCGAGACGAGCAGTACTTC. Protein sequence: CASSSTPDRGRDEQYF.

The chain employs TRBV7-8 and TRBJ2-1; possible D gene TRBD2, 6 bases. This CDR3 is 18 amino acids long. Germline V lookup: CDR1 SGHVS, CDR2 FQNEAQ. V shed 4 bases and J shed 6 bases, with 25 bases lying between them. CDR3 loop: CASSSRHSLVAAPNEQFF. DNA for the CDR3: TGTGCCAGCAGCTCTAGGCACAGCCTCGTAGCGGCCCCCAATGAGCAGTTCTTC.

This clone was seen only a few times. CDR3 DNA sequence: TGTGCCAGCAGCTACGGGAAGGACAGCACTGAAGCTTTCTTT. Protein: CASSYGKDSTEAFF. J is TRBJ1-1 and V is TRBV5-4, with a weak D call TRBD1 (6 bases). The CDR3 totals 14 residues. Trimming took off 3 bases at V and 4 bases at J, with 13 bases between the two ends. CDR1 is SGHNT and CDR2 is YYREEE in the germline V gene (reference sequence). The whole variable domain, remainder taken from reference TRBV5-4 and TRBJ1-1, is ETGVTQSPTHLIKTRGQQVTLRCSSQSGHNTVSWYQQALGQGPQFIFQYYREEENGRGNFPPRFSGLQFPNYSSELNVNALELDDSALYLCASSYGKDSTEAFFGQGTRLTVV.

This chain uses TRBV2 with TRBJ2-1, with D possibly being TRBD2 (7 bases). CDR1 SNHLY and CDR2 FYNNEI come from the germline V gene. V was trimmed by 8 bases and J by 8 bases, leaving 16 bases between them. This CDR3 has 13 amino acids. This CDR3 reads CASARGGIHEQFF. The CDR3 DNA reads TGTGCCAGCGCTAGGGGGGGGATACATGAGCAGTTCTTC.

The rearrangement uses TRBV29-1 and TRBJ2-1; 14 positions agree with TRBD2. After removal of 3 bases from V and 4 bases from J, the junction contained 2 bases not matched to a gene. Germline CDR1 SQVTM, CDR2 ANQGSEA. CDR3 length equals 15 residues. CDR3 residues: CSVEGLAGDYNEQFF. CDR3 sequence (DNA): TGCAGCGTTGAGGGACTAGCGGGGGATTACAATGAGCAGTTCTTC.

The V and J genes are TRBV29-1 and TRBJ1-1; TRBD1 is a possible D gene (6 bases). The germline V gene has CDR1 SQVTM and CDR2 ANQGSEA. This CDR3 has 13 residues. The germline V and J ends were trimmed by 7 bases and 7 bases, with 19 bases remaining between them. The CDR3 spells CSGAHRDPYEAFF. The CDR3 nucleotides are TGCAGCGGGGCCCACAGGGACCCTTATGAAGCTTTCTTT.

The V and J genes are TRBV9 and TRBJ2-5; perhaps TRBD2 as D (6 bases). Germline V CDR1 and CDR2: SGDLS, YYNGEE. The CDR3 extends over 14 amino acids. Between the trimmed V and J ends, which lost 2 bases and 3 bases, there was a span of 11 bases. CDR3 nucleotide sequence: TGTGCCAGCAGCGTCAACTCGGGGGAAGAGACCCAGTACTTC. Translated: CASSVNSGEETQYF.

The CDR3 bases are TGTGCCAGCAGAGTTAGCGGGGGGGCAATCGGGGAGCTGTTTTTT. It specifies CASRVSGGAIGELFF. This sequence joins TRBV6-1 and TRBJ2-2, with 11 bases matching TRBD2. The germline V gene has CDR1 MNHNS and CDR2 SASEGT. Germline trimming cut 6 bases from V and 7 bases from J; bases unmatched to any gene: 7. The CDR3 runs to 15 residues.

The chain couples TRBV5-4 to TRBJ2-1; 8 bases match TRBD2. With 4 bases clipped from V and 4 bases from J, the junction kept 10 bases outside the gene matches. The germline gives CDR1 SGHNT, CDR2 YYREEE (reference sequence). The CDR3 loop spans 16 amino acids. The CDR3 bases are TGTGCCAGCAGCCGGGAGGGGGTATCTGGATACAATGAGCAGTTCTTC. Translated: CASSREGVSGYNEQFF.

This clone came up a few times. CDR3 region: CASRLARQGAYEQYV. The CDR3 coding sequence is TGTGCAAGTCGCTTAGCGCGACAGGGGGCCTACGAGCAGTACGTC. The V and J genes are TRBV12-2 and TRBJ2-7; TRBD1 is the table's D call and was not checked against the DNA. TRBV12-2 is given as a pseudogene. This CDR3 has 15 amino acids.

This clone was detected only once. This chain uses TRBV29-1 with TRBJ1-1; a weak D match, TRBD1 (5 bases). Germline-derived CDR1 and CDR2 are SQVTM and ANQGSEA. Between the trimmed V and J ends, which lost 3 bases and 8 bases, there was a span of 13 bases. The CDR3 spans 12 residues. As DNA, the CDR3 is TGCAGCGTTGATTGGGGGGGACGGGAAGCTTTCTTT. Protein: CSVDWGGREAFF.

Only a few counts were recorded for this clone. CDR3 region: CASSPRTRMNTEAFF. The DNA of the CDR3 is TGTGCCAGCAGCCCCCGAACGCGAATGAACACTGAAGCTTTCTTT. The V and J genes are TRBV7-9 and TRBJ1-1, with D unclear. The CDR3 covers 15 residues. Per germline, CDR1 SEHNR and CDR2 FQNEAQ (reference sequence). V dropped 5 bases and J dropped 0 bases, with 13 bases sitting between them.